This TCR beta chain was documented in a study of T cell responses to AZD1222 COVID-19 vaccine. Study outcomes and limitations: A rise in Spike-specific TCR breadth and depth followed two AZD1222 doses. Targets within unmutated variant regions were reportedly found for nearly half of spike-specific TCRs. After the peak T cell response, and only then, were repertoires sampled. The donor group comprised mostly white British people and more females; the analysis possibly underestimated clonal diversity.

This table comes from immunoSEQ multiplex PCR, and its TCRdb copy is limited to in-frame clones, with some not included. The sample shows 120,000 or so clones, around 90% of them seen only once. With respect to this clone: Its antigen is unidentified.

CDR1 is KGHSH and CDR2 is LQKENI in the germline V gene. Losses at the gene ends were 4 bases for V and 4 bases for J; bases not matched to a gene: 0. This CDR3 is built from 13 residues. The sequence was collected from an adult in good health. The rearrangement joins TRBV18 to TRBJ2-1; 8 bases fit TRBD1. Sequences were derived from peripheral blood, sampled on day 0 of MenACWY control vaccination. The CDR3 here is CASSRTGYNEQFF. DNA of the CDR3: TGTGCCAGCTCACGGACAGGGTACAATGAGCAGTTCTTC. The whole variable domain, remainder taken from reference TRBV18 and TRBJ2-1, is NAGVMQNPRHLVRRRGQEARLRCSPMKGHSHVYWYRQLPEEGLKFMVYLQKENIIDESGMPKERFSAEFPKEGPSILRIQQVVRGDSAAYFCASSRTGYNEQFFGPGTRLTVL.